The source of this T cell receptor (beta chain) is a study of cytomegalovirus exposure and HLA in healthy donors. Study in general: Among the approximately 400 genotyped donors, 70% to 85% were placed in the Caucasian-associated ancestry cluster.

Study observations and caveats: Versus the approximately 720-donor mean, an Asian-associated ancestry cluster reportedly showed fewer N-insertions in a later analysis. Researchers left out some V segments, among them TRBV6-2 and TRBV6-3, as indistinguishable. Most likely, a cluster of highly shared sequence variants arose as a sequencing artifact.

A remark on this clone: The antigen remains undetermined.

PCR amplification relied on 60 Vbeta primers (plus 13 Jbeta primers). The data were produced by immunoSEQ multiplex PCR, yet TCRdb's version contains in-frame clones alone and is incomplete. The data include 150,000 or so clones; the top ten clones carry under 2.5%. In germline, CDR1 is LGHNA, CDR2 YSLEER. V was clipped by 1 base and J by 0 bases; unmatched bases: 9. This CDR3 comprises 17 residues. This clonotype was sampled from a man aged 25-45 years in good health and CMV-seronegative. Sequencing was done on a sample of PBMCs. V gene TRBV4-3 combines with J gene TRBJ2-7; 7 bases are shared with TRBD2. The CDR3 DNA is TGCGCCAGCAGCCAAGTGTGGGGGAGGGCTTACTCCTACGAGCAGTACTTC. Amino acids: CASSQVWGRAYSYEQYF.